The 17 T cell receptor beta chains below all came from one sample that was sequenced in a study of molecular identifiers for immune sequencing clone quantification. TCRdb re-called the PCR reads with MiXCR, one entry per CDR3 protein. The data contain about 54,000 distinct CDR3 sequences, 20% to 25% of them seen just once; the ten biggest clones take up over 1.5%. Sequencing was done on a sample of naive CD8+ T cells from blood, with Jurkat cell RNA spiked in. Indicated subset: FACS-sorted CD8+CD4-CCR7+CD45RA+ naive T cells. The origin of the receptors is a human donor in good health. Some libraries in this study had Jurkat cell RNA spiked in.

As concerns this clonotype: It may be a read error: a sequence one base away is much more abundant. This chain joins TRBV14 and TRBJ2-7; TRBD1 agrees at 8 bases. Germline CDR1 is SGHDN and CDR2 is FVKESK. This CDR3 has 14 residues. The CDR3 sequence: CASSQGTGPYEQHF. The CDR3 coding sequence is TGTGCCAGCAGCCAAGGGACAGGGCCCTACGAGCAGCACTTC.

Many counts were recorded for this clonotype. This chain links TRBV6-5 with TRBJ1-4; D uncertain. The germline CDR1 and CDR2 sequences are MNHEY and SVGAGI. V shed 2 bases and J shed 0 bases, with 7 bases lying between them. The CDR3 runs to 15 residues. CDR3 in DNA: TGTGCCAGCAGTTACCAACAAGCAACTAATGAAAAACTGTTTTTT. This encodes CASSYQQATNEKLFF.

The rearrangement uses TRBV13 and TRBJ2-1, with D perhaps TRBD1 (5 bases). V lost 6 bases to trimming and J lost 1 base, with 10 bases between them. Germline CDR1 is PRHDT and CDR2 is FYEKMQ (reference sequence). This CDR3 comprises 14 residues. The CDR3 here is CASRQASSYNEQFF. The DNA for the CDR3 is TGTGCCAGCAGACAGGCATCTTCCTACAATGAGCAGTTCTTC.

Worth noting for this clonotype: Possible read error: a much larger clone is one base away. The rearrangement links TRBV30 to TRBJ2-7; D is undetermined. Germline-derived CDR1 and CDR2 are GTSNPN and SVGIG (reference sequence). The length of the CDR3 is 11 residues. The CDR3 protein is CACGLAYEPYF. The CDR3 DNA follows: TGTGCCTGCGGCCTCGCCTACGAGCCGTACTTC.

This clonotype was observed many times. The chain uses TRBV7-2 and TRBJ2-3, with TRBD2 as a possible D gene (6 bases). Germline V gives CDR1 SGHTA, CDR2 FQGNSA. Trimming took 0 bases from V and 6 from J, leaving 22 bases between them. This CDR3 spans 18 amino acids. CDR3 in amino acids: CASSLALLAGRISDTQYF. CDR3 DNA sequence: TGTGCCAGCAGCTTAGCGCTTCTTGCGGGGCGCATTTCGGATACGCAGTATTTT.

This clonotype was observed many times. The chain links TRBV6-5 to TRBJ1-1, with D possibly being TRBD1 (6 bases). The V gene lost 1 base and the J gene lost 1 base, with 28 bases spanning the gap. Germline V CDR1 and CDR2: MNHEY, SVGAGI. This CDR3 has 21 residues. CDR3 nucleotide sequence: TGTGCCAGCAGTTACTTACCACCAAACCCCGGGACTAGGGGGAAGAACACTGAAGCTTTCTTT. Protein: CASSYLPPNPGTRGKNTEAFF.

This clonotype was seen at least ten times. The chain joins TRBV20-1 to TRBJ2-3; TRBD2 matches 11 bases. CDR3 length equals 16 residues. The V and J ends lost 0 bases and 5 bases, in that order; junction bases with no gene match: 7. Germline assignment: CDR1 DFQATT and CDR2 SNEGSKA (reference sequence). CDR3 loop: CSARDISGGALDTQYF. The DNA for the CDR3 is TGCAGTGCTAGAGATATTAGCGGGGGGGCCTTAGATACGCAGTATTTT.

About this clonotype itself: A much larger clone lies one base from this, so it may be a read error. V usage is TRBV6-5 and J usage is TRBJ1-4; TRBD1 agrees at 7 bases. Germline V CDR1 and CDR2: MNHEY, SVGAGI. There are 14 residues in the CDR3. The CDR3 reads CASSSGTVNEKLSF. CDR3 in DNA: TGTGCCAGCAGTTCCGGGACAGTTAATGAAAAACTGTCTTTT.

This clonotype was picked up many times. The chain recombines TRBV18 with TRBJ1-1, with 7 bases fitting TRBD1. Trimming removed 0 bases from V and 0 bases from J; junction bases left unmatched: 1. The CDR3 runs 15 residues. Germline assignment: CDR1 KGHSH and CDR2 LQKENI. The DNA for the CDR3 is TGTGCCAGCTCACCACCCAGGGGGGTGAACACTGAAGCTTTCTTT. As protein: CASSPPRGVNTEAFF.

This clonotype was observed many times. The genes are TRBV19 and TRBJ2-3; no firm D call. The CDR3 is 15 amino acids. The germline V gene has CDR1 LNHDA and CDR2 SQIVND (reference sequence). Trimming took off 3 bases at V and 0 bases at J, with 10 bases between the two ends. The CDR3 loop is CASSIGQTSTDTQYF. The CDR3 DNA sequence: TGTGCCAGTAGTATCGGTCAGACTAGCACAGATACGCAGTATTTT. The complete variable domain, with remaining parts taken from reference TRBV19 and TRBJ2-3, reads DGGITQSPKYLFRKEGQNVTLSCEQNLNHDAMYWYRQDPGQGLRLIYYSQIVNDFQKGDIAEGYSVSREKKESFPLTVTSAQKNPTAFYLCASSIGQTSTDTQYFGPGTRLTVL.

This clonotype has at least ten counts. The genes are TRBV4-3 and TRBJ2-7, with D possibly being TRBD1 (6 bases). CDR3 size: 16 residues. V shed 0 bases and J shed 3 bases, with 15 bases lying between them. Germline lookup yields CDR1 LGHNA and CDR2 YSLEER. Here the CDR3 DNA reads TGCGCCAGCAGCCAAGATCCGGACAGCCGCAACTACGAGCAGTACTTC. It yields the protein CASSQDPDSRNYEQYF.

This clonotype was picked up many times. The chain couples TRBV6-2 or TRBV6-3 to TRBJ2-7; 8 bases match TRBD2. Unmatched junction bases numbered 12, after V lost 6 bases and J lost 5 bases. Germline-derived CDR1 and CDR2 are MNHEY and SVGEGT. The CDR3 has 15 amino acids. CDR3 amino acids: CASSPAWAAGDEQYF. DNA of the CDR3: TGTGCCAGCAGCCCCGCGTGGGCAGCGGGGGACGAGCAGTACTTC.

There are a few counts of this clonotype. The DNA of the CDR3 is TGTGCCAGTAGTCGGAGTAGCGGGGCAGAGACCCAGTACTTC. It yields the protein CASSRSSGAETQYF. The chain is built from TRBV19 and TRBJ2-5; the match to TRBD2 covers 8 bases. This CDR3 contains 14 residues. CDR1 is LNHDA and CDR2 is SQIVND in the germline V gene (reference sequence). V trimming: 5 bases; J trimming: 4 bases; junction bases outside the gene matches: 6.

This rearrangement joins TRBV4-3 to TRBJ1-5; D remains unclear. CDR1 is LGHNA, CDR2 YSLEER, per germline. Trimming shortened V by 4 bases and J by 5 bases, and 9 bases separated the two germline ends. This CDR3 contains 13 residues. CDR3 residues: CASSPPGDQPQHF. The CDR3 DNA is TGCGCCAGCAGCCCCCCCGGCGATCAGCCCCAGCATTTT.

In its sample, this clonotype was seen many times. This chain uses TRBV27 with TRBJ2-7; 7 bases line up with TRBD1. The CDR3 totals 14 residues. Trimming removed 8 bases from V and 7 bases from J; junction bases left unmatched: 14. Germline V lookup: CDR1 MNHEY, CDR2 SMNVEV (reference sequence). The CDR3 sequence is CASARAGGLGEQYF. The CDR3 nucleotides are TGTGCCAGCGCCCGGGCAGGGGGTTTAGGTGAGCAGTACTTC.

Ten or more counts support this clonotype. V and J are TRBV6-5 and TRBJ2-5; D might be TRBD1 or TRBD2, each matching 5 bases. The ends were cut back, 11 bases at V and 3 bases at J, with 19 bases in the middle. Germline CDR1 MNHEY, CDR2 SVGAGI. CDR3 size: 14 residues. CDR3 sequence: CASKESGAEETQYF. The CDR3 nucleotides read TGTGCCTCCAAGGAATCCGGGGCCGAAGAGACCCAGTACTTC.

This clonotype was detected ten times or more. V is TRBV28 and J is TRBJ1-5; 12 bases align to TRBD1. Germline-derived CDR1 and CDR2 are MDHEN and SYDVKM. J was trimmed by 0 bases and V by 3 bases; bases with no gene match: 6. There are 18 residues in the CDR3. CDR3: CASSFRDRGHYSNQPQHF. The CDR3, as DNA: TGTGCCAGCAGTTTCCGGGACAGGGGGCACTATAGCAATCAGCCCCAGCATTTT.